Listed below are T cell receptor beta chains from one sample, sequenced in a study of cytomegalovirus exposure and HLA in healthy donors. Generated by immunoSEQ multiplex PCR, the TCRdb table keeps only in-frame clones and is missing some. The table records around 200,000 clones, about three quarters of them present only once. Material: PBMCs. The receptors here all came from a man aged 18 to 29 in good health and CMV-seronegative. Each CDR3 is given with its conserved first and last residue. The order of the fields is V gene, D gene, J gene, clone size, CDR3 DNA, CDR3 protein. D genes are given only for firm matches. Size values are once, few and many counts, or a class for expanded clones, and some rows have none.

TRBV7-3	TRBD2	TRBJ2-2	NA	TGTGCCAGCAGCCCAGCGGGAGGGCCGGATGGGGAGCTGTTTTTT	CASSPAGGPDGELFF
TRBV5-1	TRBD1	TRBJ2-2	few	TGCGCCAGCAGCTTTATGGCCGGGACAGGGTTATCCGGGGAGCTGTTTTTT	CASSFMAGTGLSGELFF
TRBV28	TRBD1	TRBJ2-7	NA	TGTGCCAGCACTTTAAGGACAGGGGACGAGCAGTACTTC	CASTLRTGDEQYF
TRBV5-1	NA	TRBJ1-3	NA	TGCGCCAGCAGCTTGTCGACAGCCTCTGGAAACACCATATATTTT	CASSLSTASGNTIYF
TRBV10-1	TRBD1	TRBJ2-3	NA	TGCGCCAGCAGTGAAGGGCAGGGGGCGCGGACAGATACGCAGTATTTT	CASSEGQGARTDTQYF
TRBV10-3	TRBD1	TRBJ1-6	once	TGTGCCATCAGTGAGTCGGACAGGGGAGCGAATAATTCACCCCTCCACTTT	CAISESDRGANNSPLHF
TRBV2	TRBD1	TRBJ1-1	NA	TGTGCCAGCAGCGTATATACAGGGGCTGGATACGAAGCTTTCTTT	CASSVYTGAGYEAFF
TRBV18	NA	TRBJ1-5	NA	TGTGCCAGCTCACCATCAGGCGGTAGGTCAGGGAATCAGCCCCAGCATTTT	CASSPSGGRSGNQPQHF
TRBV10-3	TRBD1	TRBJ1-6	NA	TGTGCCATCAGTGAGAAGGGGGCCTCCTATAATTCACCCCTCCACTTT	CAISEKGASYNSPLHF
TRBV27	TRBD1	TRBJ1-1	few	TGTGCCAGCAGTTTCGGGACAGGGAACACTGAAGCTTTCTTT	CASSFGTGNTEAFF
TRBV11-2	NA	TRBJ1-2	few	TGTGCCAGCAGCCCTCCGTACGAGGTCGGCTACACCTTC	CASSPPYEVGYTF
TRBV12-5	NA	TRBJ2-5	NA	TGTGCTAGTGGTTTGTTCAACCAAGAGACCCAGTACTTC	CASGLFNQETQYF
TRBV30	NA	TRBJ1-2	NA	TGTGCCGGAGGACAGACTAACTATGGCTACACCTTC	CAGGQTNYGYTF
TRBV4-3	TRBD2	TRBJ2-5	few	TGCGCCAGCAGCCAAGTGGATGGGAGGCTAGCGGAAGAGACCCAGTACTTC	CASSQVDGRLAEETQYF
TRBV6-6	NA	TRBJ2-5	NA	TGTGCCGGGGGGAACCCACAAGAGACCCAGTACTTC	CAGGNPQETQYF
TRBV19	TRBD1	TRBJ1-5	NA	TGTGCCAGTAGGTTGGACAGGGAACCGAATCAGCCCCAGCATTTT	CASRLDREPNQPQHF
TRBV19	TRBD1	TRBJ2-7	NA	TGTGCCAGTAGATTACAGGGGGAAGGGACCTACGAGCAGTACTTC	CASRLQGEGTYEQYF
TRBV7-3	NA	TRBJ1-1	NA	TGTGCCAGCAGCGCCGGACCCCCGGGGACTGAAGCTTTCTTT	CASSAGPPGTEAFF
TRBV15	NA	TRBJ1-1	NA	TGTGCCACCAGCAGAGATGAATCTGCGCCAGACAGCACTGAAGCTTTCTTT	CATSRDESAPDSTEAFF
TRBV4-2	NA	TRBJ2-5	few	TGTGCCAGCAGCCCCTCTAGCGCGCCGAGTGTGGTCCAAGAGACCCAGTACTTC	CASSPSSAPSVVQETQYF
TRBV7-2	NA	TRBJ1-2	NA	TGTGCCAGCAGCTTAGCGAATCGGGGGGCTAACTATGGCTACACCTTC	CASSLANRGANYGYTF
TRBV10-3	TRBD2	TRBJ2-3	NA	TGTGCCATTCGACTAGCGGGGGGACGCACAGATACGCAGTATTTT	CAIRLAGGRTDTQYF
TRBV10-3	NA	TRBJ2-2	NA	TGTGCCATCAGTGTATCCGACAGACAGAACACCGGGGAGCTGTTTTTT	CAISVSDRQNTGELFF
TRBV5-4	TRBD2	TRBJ2-3	once	TGTGCCAGCAGCTTAATGACTAGCGGGAGTGGAGATACGCAGTATTTT	CASSLMTSGSGDTQYF
TRBV11-2	TRBD1	TRBJ1-2	NA	TGTGCCAGCAGCTTAATCTCAGGGGGAGGCTACACCTTC	CASSLISGGGYTF
TRBV10-3	NA	TRBJ1-2	few	TGTGCCATCAGTGAGGAAGCCTATGGCTACACCTTC	CAISEEAYGYTF
TRBV7-3	NA	TRBJ2-3	NA	TGTGCCAGCAGTTTTACTCCTGGAGATACGCAGTATTTT	CASSFTPGDTQYF
TRBV5-1	NA	TRBJ1-4	NA	TGCGCCAGCAGCTTGGACAGGGCCGGTGAAAAACTGTTTTTT	CASSLDRAGEKLFF
TRBV19	TRBD2	TRBJ2-3	NA	TGTGCCAGTAGTACCCTAGCGGGGGGGACTAGCACAGATACGCAGTATTTT	CASSTLAGGTSTDTQYF
TRBV6-6	NA	TRBJ1-1	NA	TGTGCCAGCAGTTACCCGGGCCGGGGAGGAACTGAAGCTTTCTTT	CASSYPGRGGTEAFF
TRBV11-3	TRBD2	TRBJ2-7	NA	TGTGCCAGCGGCCTAGCGGGGGAAACCTACGAGCAGTACTTC	CASGLAGETYEQYF
TRBV7-2	NA	TRBJ1-3	NA	TGTGCCAGCAGCCCCGCAACGGGCTCTGGAAACACCATATATTTT	CASSPATGSGNTIYF
TRBV5-4	TRBD1	TRBJ1-1	few	TGTGCCAGCAGCGTTTTACAGGGGGGAGGGACTGAAGCTTTCTTT	CASSVLQGGGTEAFF
TRBV9	TRBD1	TRBJ1-2	NA	TGTGCCAGCAGCCCTTCAGGGGGCTCGGGGGGCTACACCTTC	CASSPSGGSGGYTF
TRBV5-1	TRBD1	TRBJ2-7	few	TGCGCCAGCAGCTTGTCCCCAGGGACAGGGGGATACGAGCAGTACTTC	CASSLSPGTGGYEQYF
TRBV19	NA	TRBJ1-5	NA	TGTGCCAGTAGTAACTTTGACAGGCGCCCCGATAGCAATCAGCCCCAGCATTTT	CASSNFDRRPDSNQPQHF
TRBV19	TRBD2	TRBJ2-3	few	TGTGCCAGTACTTGGGCGGGGGCAGATACGCAGTATTTT	CASTWAGADTQYF
TRBV11-3	NA	TRBJ2-3	NA	TGTGCCAGCACCCCCTCTCTGGCTACTAGTAGGCAGTATTTT	CASTPSLATSRQYF
TRBV28	NA	TRBJ1-1	NA	TGTGCCAGCTCTCCCGGGGCTGGGGGGGACACTGAAGCTTTCTTT	CASSPGAGGDTEAFF
TRBV7-9	NA	TRBJ1-4	NA	TGTGCCAGCAGCTTAGTGCAGGAAAATGAAAAACTGTTTTTT	CASSLVQENEKLFF
TRBV5-1	TRBD1	TRBJ1-1	many	TGCGCCAGCAGCTCGGACAGGGGGTATACTGAAGCTTTCTTT	CASSSDRGYTEAFF
TRBV5-1	TRBD1	TRBJ1-6	NA	TGCGCCAGCGCTCCGGGACAGGGCGTATTTGGACCCCTCCACTTT	CASAPGQGVFGPLHF
TRBV7-6	NA	TRBJ1-1	NA	TGTGCCAGCAGCCAACGGGAGGCGGGGAACACTGAAGCTTTCTTT	CASSQREAGNTEAFF
TRBV2	NA	TRBJ2-2	NA	TGTGCCAGCAGCGGTCTCAGGGGAGAGGACACCGGGGAGCTGTTTTTT	CASSGLRGEDTGELFF
TRBV10-3	TRBD1	TRBJ2-2	NA	TGTGCCATCGGGGCAGTGGACAGGGGCTTCGGTGGGGAGCTGTTTTTT	CAIGAVDRGFGGELFF
TRBV10-3	NA	TRBJ1-4	few	TGTGCCACCCAGGAACTTGAAAAACTGTTTTTT	CATQELEKLFF
TRBV4-2	TRBD1	TRBJ1-1	many	TGTGCCAGCAGCCAAGATCCCATAATGGGACAGGGAGTGAACACTGAAGCTTTCTTT	CASSQDPIMGQGVNTEAFF
TRBV7-6	TRBD1	TRBJ2-5	NA	TGTGCCAGCAGCATCGGGACAGAAGAGACCCAGTACTTC	CASSIGTEETQYF
TRBV7-7	NA	TRBJ2-1	NA	TGTGCTAGCAGCTTCCGGGTCGCCCAGGGCGATGAGCAGTTCTTC	CASSFRVAQGDEQFF